This T cell receptor beta chain originates from a study of CD8 T cells in ankylosing spondylitis. TCRdb passed the 5' RACE reads through MiXCR, listing each CDR3 protein once. In the table there are fewer than 550,000 distinct CDR3 sequences, less than 6% of which are singletons. Trimming cost V 4 bases and J 2 bases; bases outside gene matches: 4. CDR1 SGHRS and CDR2 YFSETQ come from the germline V gene. CDR3 size: 16 residues. This clonotype showed up many times. Antigen: not known. Notes on the study in general: Significant enrichment of disease-linked clones was reported in matched ankylosing spondylitis synovial fluid. Eight highly homologous variants made up a TCR beta motif, and this motif appeared characteristic of ankylosing spondylitis blood.

The origin of this receptor is a male donor with ankylosing spondylitis. The rearrangement uses TRBV5-1 and TRBJ2-2; 11 bases are a match to TRBD2. Sequences were obtained from blood, either unsorted or a sorted T cell fraction (not recorded which). CDR3 in amino acids: CASSGTSGVNTGELFF. In DNA form, the CDR3 reads TGCGCCAGCAGCGGGACTAGCGGAGTTAACACCGGGGAGCTGTTTTTT. Full variable domain (remainder filled in from reference TRBV5-1 and TRBJ2-2): KAGVTQTPRYLIKTRGQQVTLSCSPISGHRSVSWYQQTPGQGLQFLFEYFSETQRNKGNFPGRFSGRQFSNSRSEMNVSTLELGDSALYLCASSGTSGVNTGELFFGEGSRLTVL.